One sample yielded the 23 T cell receptor beta chains listed below, sequenced in a study of blood T cell repertoires in COVID-19. Method: immunoSEQ multiplex PCR; TCRdb's copy keeps in-frame clones and lacks some. The table has about 90,000 clones, roughly 78% seen once. Sequencing was performed on peripheral blood. These receptors came from a woman between 65 and 79 years old with acute or convalescent COVID-19.

V and J are TRBV19 and TRBJ1-5; TRBD1 is a possible D gene (6 bases). This CDR3 comprises 14 residues. Trimming took 5 bases from V and 4 from J, leaving 12 bases between them. Germline V gene data show CDR1 as LNHDA and CDR2 as SQIVND (reference sequence). Here the CDR3 reads CASSPGQINQPQHF. In DNA, the CDR3 is TGTGCCAGTAGTCCTGGACAGATTAATCAGCCCCAGCATTTT.

The chain is built from TRBV6-1 and TRBJ1-5; TRBD1 aligns across 8 bases. Germline assignment: CDR1 MNHNS and CDR2 SASEGT. V shed 2 bases, J shed 5 bases, and the junction held 2 bases outside the gene matches. The CDR3 runs 14 residues. This CDR3 reads CASSETGGDQPQHF. CDR3 DNA sequence: TGTGCCAGCAGTGAAACAGGGGGGGATCAGCCCCAGCATTTT.

The rearrangement joins TRBV23-1 to TRBJ1-1; TRBD1 is a possible D gene (5 bases). TRBV23-1 counts as an open reading frame of uncertain function. With 3 bases removed from V and 5 bases from J, the gap between germline ends came to 13 bases. This CDR3 contains 14 residues. CDR3 protein: CASSHYGARTEAFF. DNA of the CDR3: TGCGCCAGCAGTCATTATGGGGCGAGGACTGAAGCTTTCTTT.

This rearrangement joins TRBV28 to TRBJ2-7; 7 positions agree with TRBD1. V shed 2 bases and J 6 bases; nucleotides not matched to a gene: 7. The CDR3 extends over 14 amino acids. Germline CDR1 reads MDHEN; CDR2 reads SYDVKM. In nucleotides, the CDR3 is TGTGCCAGCAGTTTAGACAGGGTTAGGGTCGAGCAGTACTTC. Amino acids: CASSLDRVRVEQYF.

The rearrangement uses TRBV11-2 and TRBJ2-3; 8 bases line up with TRBD2. Germline CDR1 reads SGHAT; CDR2 reads FQNNGV. The V segment lost 5 bases and the J segment 1 base; nucleotides outside the gene matches: 5. This CDR3 contains 15 residues. CDR3 nucleotide sequence: TGTGCCAGCAGCACGGGAGGGGGGGGCACAGATACGCAGTATTTT. Translating it yields CASSTGGGGTDTQYF.

V gene TRBV3-1 (or the pseudogene TRBV3-2) combines with J gene TRBJ1-2, with D possibly being TRBD1 (5 bases). The CDR3 covers 14 residues. Germline CDR1 LGHDT, CDR2 YNNKEL (reference sequence). V was trimmed by 4 bases and J by 2 bases, leaving 11 bases between them. The CDR3 reads CASSPGGRNYGYTF. Here the CDR3 DNA reads TGTGCCAGCAGCCCGGGGGGTAGGAACTATGGCTACACCTTC.

The gene calls are TRBV20-1 and TRBJ2-3, with D perhaps matching TRBD1 (5 bases). Germline CDR1 DFQATT, CDR2 SNEGSKA (reference sequence). The length of the CDR3 is 11 residues. The ends were cut back, 3 bases at V and 7 bases at J, with 8 bases in the middle. The CDR3 spells CSARGLNTQYF. The DNA for the CDR3 is TGCAGTGCTAGGGGGCTAAATACGCAGTATTTT.

This chain connects TRBV19 to TRBJ1-1; D gene uncertain. With 3 bases removed from V and 3 bases from J, the gap between germline ends came to 8 bases. The germline V gene has CDR1 LNHDA and CDR2 SQIVND (reference sequence). This CDR3 is 13 amino acids long. The CDR3 DNA sequence: TGTGCCAGTAGTATGAGGGCGTACACTGAAGCTTTCTTT. This codes for CASSMRAYTEAFF.

The chain couples TRBV7-2 to TRBJ2-1; D not certain. The CDR3 loop spans 13 amino acids. Trimming cost V 2 bases and J 8 bases, with 10 bases left between them. Looked up from germline, CDR1 is SGHTA and CDR2 is FQGNSA. The CDR3 reads CASSLQEWDEQFF. The CDR3 bases are TGTGCCAGCAGCTTACAGGAATGGGATGAGCAGTTCTTC.

This rearrangement joins TRBV5-1 to TRBJ1-2; D possibly corresponds to TRBD1 (6 bases). Germline V gives CDR1 SGHRS, CDR2 YFSETQ. Trimming pared 9 bases from V and 4 bases from J, leaving 19 bases between. This CDR3 region has 14 residues. CDR3 sequence reads: CATKDSTTVYGYTF. As DNA, the CDR3 is TGCGCCACTAAGGACAGCACTACAGTCTATGGCTACACCTTC. Together with reference TRBV5-1 and TRBJ1-2, the CDR3 gives the full variable domain: KAGVTQTPRYLIKTRGQQVTLSCSPISGHRSVSWYQQTPGQGLQFLFEYFSETQRNKGNFPGRFSGRQFSNSRSEMNVSTLELGDSALYLCATKDSTTVYGYTFGSGTRLTVV.

The chain carries TRBV6-5 and TRBJ2-2; 8 positions agree with TRBD1. Germline V gene sequence: CDR1 MNHEY, CDR2 SVGAGI. CDR3 length: 15 amino acids. V lost 6 bases to trimming and J lost 3 bases; unmatched junction nucleotides: 6. Here the CDR3 reads CASSRTGKYTGELFF. As DNA, the CDR3 is TGTGCCAGCAGCCGGACAGGGAAGTACACCGGGGAGCTGTTTTTT.

V is TRBV11-2 and J is TRBJ2-1, with TRBD2 matching over 8 bases. This CDR3 region has 15 residues. Trimming at V came to 2 bases and at J to 6 bases, leaving 6 bases not matched to a gene. Germline loops: CDR1 SGHAT, CDR2 FQNNGV. The CDR3 coding sequence is TGTGCCAGCAGCTTAATGCCGGGAGGGGTCAATGAGCAGTTCTTC. Translated: CASSLMPGGVNEQFF. The full variable domain, in which reference TRBV11-2 and TRBJ2-1 provide the parts outside the CDR3, is EAGVAQSPRYKIIEKRQSVAFWCNPISGHATLYWYQQILGQGPKLLIQFQNNGVVDDSQLPKDRFSAERLKGVDSTLKIQPAKLEDSAVYLCASSLMPGGVNEQFFGPGTRLTVL.

The rearrangement links TRBV6-5 to TRBJ2-7, with 11 bases that match TRBD2. V lost 8 bases and J lost 9; bases outside the gene matches: 6. The CDR3 is made up of 12 amino acids. Germline V gene sequence: CDR1 MNHEY, CDR2 SVGAGI. The CDR3 nucleotides read TGTGCCAGCGGAACTAGCGGGAGCCGGCAGTACTTC. Protein product: CASGTSGSRQYF.

The chain links TRBV5-1 to TRBJ2-1, with 11 positions matching TRBD1. Germline V gives CDR1 SGHRS, CDR2 YFSETQ. This CDR3 is built from 16 residues. The V gene end was trimmed by 4 bases and the J gene end by 9 bases; junction bases not matched to a gene: 12. The CDR3, as DNA: TGCGCCAGCAGCGCCATAGGGACAGGGGGTCCGCGTGAGCAGTTCTTC. It codes for CASSAIGTGGPREQFF.

The J gene is TRBJ1-5, the V gene TRBV28; 9 nucleotides align to TRBD1. The V gene end was trimmed by 3 bases and the J gene end by 4 bases; junction bases not matched to a gene: 7. Germline V gene data show CDR1 as MDHEN and CDR2 as SYDVKM. CDR3 size: 16 residues. CDR3 DNA: TGTGCCAGCAGTTTCGAGCCGGGACAGGGAAATCAGCCCCAGCATTTT. The encoded protein is CASSFEPGQGNQPQHF. The variable domain in full, with the rest retrieved from reference TRBV28 and TRBJ1-5, is DVKVTQSSRYLVKRTGEKVFLECVQDMDHENMFWYRQDPGLGLRLIYFSYDVKMKEKGDIPEGYSVSREKKERFSLILESASTNQTSMYLCASSFEPGQGNQPQHFGDGTRLSIL.

This rearrangement joins TRBV9 to TRBJ2-1, with 8 bases identical to TRBD2. CDR3 size: 13 residues. Per the germline V gene, CDR1 is SGDLS and CDR2 is YYNGEE. Trimming at V came to 8 bases and at J to 8 bases, leaving 9 bases not matched to a gene. CDR3 in DNA: TGTGCCAGACAGAGCGGGAGTACATATGAGCAGTTCTTC. Translating gives CARQSGSTYEQFF. The full variable domain, in which reference TRBV9 and TRBJ2-1 provide the parts outside the CDR3, is DSGVTQTPKHLITATGQRVTLRCSPRSGDLSVYWYQQSLDQGLQFLIQYYNGEERAKGNILERFSAQQFPDLHSELNLSSLELGDSALYFCARQSGSTYEQFFGPGTRLTVL.

This sequence joins TRBV3-1 (or the pseudogene TRBV3-2) and TRBJ2-7; D gene ambiguous. The CDR3 runs 13 residues. V dropped 3 bases and J dropped 6 bases, with 12 bases sitting between them. CDR1 is LGHDT, CDR2 YNNKEL, per germline (reference sequence). The CDR3 bases are TGTGCCAGCAGCCAGGCATGGCGCGGCGAGCAGTACTTC. It codes for CASSQAWRGEQYF.

The J gene is TRBJ1-1, the V gene TRBV9; TRBD1 matches 11 bases. The ends lost 0 bases at V and 3 bases at J; junction bases unmatched: 7. CDR1 and CDR2 (germline): SGDLS, YYNGEE. There are 17 residues in the CDR3. CDR3 coding DNA: TGTGCCAGCAGCGTAGCGGGGACAGGGGGGAATTACACTGAAGCTTTCTTT. Translation gives CASSVAGTGGNYTEAFF.

The V call is TRBV5-1, the J call TRBJ2-7; the D gene is possibly TRBD1 (6 bases). The CDR3 covers 14 residues. Germline V gene data show CDR1 as SGHRS and CDR2 as YFSETQ. V was shortened by 0 bases and J by 2 bases, with 9 bases between the two germline ends. The CDR3 bases are TGCGCCAGCAGCTTGGTGACAGGCCCCTACGAGCAGTACTTC. It specifies CASSLVTGPYEQYF. The variable domain in full, completed from reference TRBV5-1 and TRBJ2-7, reads KAGVTQTPRYLIKTRGQQVTLSCSPISGHRSVSWYQQTPGQGLQFLFEYFSETQRNKGNFPGRFSGRQFSNSRSEMNVSTLELGDSALYLCASSLVTGPYEQYFGPGTRLTVT.

This chain joins TRBV6-5 and TRBJ2-1; 10 bases are shared with TRBD1. Unmatched junction bases numbered 8, after V lost 6 bases and J lost 6 bases. The CDR3 consists of 15 residues. Germline values: CDR1 MNHEY, CDR2 SVGAGI. The CDR3 DNA follows: TGTGCCAGCAGAACGGGACAGGGGTGGGGCAATGAGCAGTTCTTC. Translated, it gives CASRTGQGWGNEQFF.

The rearrangement joins TRBV5-4 to TRBJ1-4; D is unclear. Germline V gene lookup returns CDR1 SGHNT and CDR2 YYREEE (reference sequence). Trimming removed 0 bases at V and 7 bases at J, with 10 bases between. CDR3 size: 14 residues. The CDR3 nucleotides are TGTGCCAGCAGCTTGGATAGTAGCAGTGAAAAACTGTTTTTT. It specifies CASSLDSSSEKLFF.

The CDR3 protein is CASRQGDGSYEQYF. DNA of the CDR3: TGTGCCAGCAGGCAGGGGGACGGATCCTACGAGCAGTACTTC. The chain carries TRBV6-5 and TRBJ2-7; 7 nucleotides align to TRBD1. V lost 6 bases to trimming and J lost 1 base; unmatched junction nucleotides: 6. This CDR3 has 14 residues. CDR1 is MNHEY and CDR2 is SVGAGI in the germline V gene.

The chain is built from TRBV5-1 and TRBJ2-5; no clear D gene. Trimming stripped 4 bases from V and 4 bases from J, with 8 bases between. This CDR3 region has 12 residues. Germline V gene data show CDR1 as SGHRS and CDR2 as YFSETQ. The CDR3: CASSHVGETQYF. The CDR3 DNA reads as TGCGCCAGCAGCCACGTCGGAGAGACCCAGTACTTC.